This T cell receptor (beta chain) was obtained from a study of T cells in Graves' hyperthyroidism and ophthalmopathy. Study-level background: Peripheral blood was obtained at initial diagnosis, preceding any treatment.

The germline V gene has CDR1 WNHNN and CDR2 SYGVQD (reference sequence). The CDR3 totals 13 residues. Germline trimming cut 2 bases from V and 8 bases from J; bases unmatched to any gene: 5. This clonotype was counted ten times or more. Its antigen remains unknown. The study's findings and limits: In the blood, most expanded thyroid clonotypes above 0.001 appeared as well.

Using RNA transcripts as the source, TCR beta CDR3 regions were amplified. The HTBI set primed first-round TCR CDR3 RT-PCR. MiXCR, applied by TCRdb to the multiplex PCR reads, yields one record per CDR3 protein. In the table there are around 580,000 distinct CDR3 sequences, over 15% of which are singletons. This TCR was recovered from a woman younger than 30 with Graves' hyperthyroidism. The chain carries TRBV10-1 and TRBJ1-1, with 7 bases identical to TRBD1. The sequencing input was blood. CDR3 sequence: CASSEPRQGEAFF. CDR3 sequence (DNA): TGCGCCAGCAGTGAGCCGAGACAGGGAGAAGCTTTCTTT.